A single sample gave rise to the 18 T cell receptor beta chains below, sequenced in a study of cytomegalovirus exposure and HLA in healthy donors. This PCR relied on a set of 60 Vbeta primers and 13 Jbeta primers. Clones were sequenced by immunoSEQ multiplex PCR, and TCRdb holds only the in-frame ones, with some missing. The data include tens of thousands of clones; the top ten clones carry 4%. Sequenced: PBMCs. The receptors were sampled from a male donor in good health and CMV-seronegative.

The CDR3 coding sequence is TGTGCCAGCGGGGACTCTAGCGCGGGGGAGACCCAGTACTTC. Protein product: CASGDSSAGETQYF. V gene TRBV11-1 combines with J gene TRBJ2-5; a possible D gene is TRBD2 (6 bases). The V gene's germline CDR1 is SGHAT and CDR2 FQDESV (reference sequence). The ends were cut back, 8 bases at V and 5 bases at J, with 18 bases in the middle. The CDR3 length is 14 residues.

The CDR3 sequence: CASSEGTGKNTIYF. The CDR3 DNA sequence: TGTGCCAGCAGCGAGGGGACAGGGAAGAACACCATATATTTT. The genes are TRBV9 and TRBJ1-3, with 9 bases aligning to TRBD1. J was trimmed by 7 bases and V by 3 bases; bases with no gene match: 5. CDR1 SGDLS and CDR2 YYNGEE come from the germline V gene. The CDR3 spans 14 residues.

The chain uses TRBV27 and TRBJ2-1; TRBD2 agrees at 8 bases. Germline CDR1 is MNHEY and CDR2 is SMNVEV (reference sequence). The CDR3 runs to 16 residues. Trimming at V came to 3 bases and at J to 2 bases, leaving 6 bases not matched to a gene. CDR3 sequence reads: CASSFLGRAAYNEQFF. CDR3 in DNA: TGTGCCAGCAGTTTTCTCGGGAGGGCGGCCTACAATGAGCAGTTCTTC.

The CDR3 coding sequence is TGCGCCAGCAGCTTAGGACTAGCGGCTAGCACAGATACGCAGTATTTT. Residues: CASSLGLAASTDTQYF. V and J are TRBV5-1 and TRBJ2-3; 10 bases align to TRBD2. CDR3 length: 16 residues. CDR1 and CDR2 from the germline V gene are SGHRS and YFSETQ. V lost 2 bases and J lost 0; bases outside the gene matches: 3.

The chain is built from TRBV5-1 and TRBJ2-3; 7 bases fit TRBD2. CDR1 and CDR2 from the germline V gene are SGHRS and YFSETQ. CDR3 length equals 15 residues. The ends lost 0 bases at V and 5 bases at J; junction bases unmatched: 6. The CDR3 sequence is CASSLVAGEGDTQYF. The CDR3 DNA sequence: TGCGCCAGCAGCTTGGTGGCGGGGGAGGGAGATACGCAGTATTTT.

This chain uses TRBV7-8 with TRBJ2-7; D is perhaps TRBD1 (6 bases). This CDR3 region has 15 residues. V lost 1 base and J 0 bases, leaving 10 bases between the germline ends. CDR1 and CDR2 from the germline V gene are SGHVS and FQNEAQ. CDR3 protein: CASSLVRDTSYEQYF. The CDR3 DNA is TGTGCCAGCAGCTTAGTTCGGGACACCTCCTACGAGCAGTACTTC.

V usage is TRBV29-1 and J usage is TRBJ2-2, with 12 bases lining up with TRBD1. From germline, CDR1 is SQVTM and CDR2 ANQGSEA. Trimming removed 0 bases from V and 8 bases from J; junction bases left unmatched: 7. The CDR3 is 16 amino acids. CDR3 sequence: CSVEEDGTGGMGELFF. In nucleotides, the CDR3 is TGCAGCGTTGAAGAAGACGGGACAGGGGGCATGGGGGAGCTGTTTTTT.

V usage is TRBV7-3 and J usage is TRBJ2-2; perhaps TRBD2 as D (6 bases). The CDR3 contains 16 residues. The V gene lost 1 base and the J gene lost 5 bases, with 14 bases spanning the gap. Germline values: CDR1 SGHTA, CDR2 FQGTGA. The CDR3 DNA reads TGTGCCAGCAGCTTAAGTGGTGCTAGCGAGACCGGGGAGCTGTTTTTT. Protein sequence: CASSLSGASETGELFF.

This rearrangement joins TRBV28 to TRBJ1-2, with a weak D call TRBD1 (5 bases). V lost 6 bases, J lost 4 bases, and 18 bases lay in between. Germline assignment: CDR1 MDHEN and CDR2 SYDVKM. There are 15 residues in the CDR3. CDR3 in DNA: TGTGCCAGCAGACAGGATCCAACTACCTTCTATGGCTACACCTTC. Translated, it gives CASRQDPTTFYGYTF.

The chain recombines TRBV14 with TRBJ2-1, with a possible D match to TRBD1 (6 bases). This CDR3 contains 15 residues. The V gene's germline CDR1 is SGHDN and CDR2 FVKESK. V shed 4 bases and J shed 7 bases, with 17 bases lying between them. Written as DNA, the CDR3 is TGTGCCAGCAGCCCGAAACGGACAGTGGGGAATGAGCAGTTCTTC. This gives the protein CASSPKRTVGNEQFF.

The chain has TRBV5-4 and TRBJ1-1; 9 bases match TRBD1. This CDR3 spans 14 amino acids. Germline-derived CDR1 and CDR2 are SGHNT and YYREEE (reference sequence). J lost 6 bases, V lost 4 bases, and 7 bases had no gene match. CDR3 amino acids: CASSVDRGVAEAFF. The CDR3 nucleotides are TGTGCCAGCAGCGTGGACAGGGGTGTCGCTGAAGCTTTCTTT. Complete variable domain (other parts from reference TRBV5-4 and TRBJ1-1): ETGVTQSPTHLIKTRGQQVTLRCSSQSGHNTVSWYQQALGQGPQFIFQYYREEENGRGNFPPRFSGLQFPNYSSELNVNALELDDSALYLCASSVDRGVAEAFFGQGTRLTVV.

The chain employs TRBV19 and TRBJ1-1; no firm D call. Trimming pared 3 bases from V and 2 bases from J, leaving 10 bases between. The germline gives CDR1 LNHDA, CDR2 SQIVND (reference sequence). This CDR3 contains 14 residues. The CDR3 region has the DNA TGTGCCAGTAGTATCTCTCCTAGAAACACTGAAGCTTTCTTT. Translation: CASSISPRNTEAFF.

V is TRBV5-6 and J is TRBJ1-1, with TRBD1 as a possible D gene (6 bases). The CDR3 consists of 15 residues. Trimming removed 0 bases at V and 3 bases at J, with 12 bases between. Germline-derived CDR1 and CDR2 are SGHDT and YYEEEE. The DNA of the CDR3 is TGTGCCAGCAGCTTGGGGAACAGGGTGGACACTGAAGCTTTCTTT. The encoded protein is CASSLGNRVDTEAFF.

This chain joins TRBV21-1 and TRBJ1-2; TRBD1, the table's D call, was not compared with the DNA. TRBV21-1 is recorded as a pseudogene. The CDR3 contains 14 residues. CDR3 sequence: CASSTADSNYGYTF. The DNA of the CDR3 is TGTGCCAGCAGCACCGCGGACAGTAACTATGGCTACACCTTC.

This chain connects TRBV7-2 to TRBJ1-2; weak D call: TRBD1 (6 bases). The germline V gene has CDR1 SGHTA and CDR2 FQGNSA. The CDR3 is made up of 13 amino acids. The V gene lost 2 bases and the J gene lost 7 bases, with 11 bases spanning the gap. This CDR3 is CASSLPGAAGYTF. CDR3 bases: TGTGCCAGCAGCTTACCAGGGGCGGCTGGCTACACCTTC.

This rearrangement joins TRBV7-2 to TRBJ2-7, with 7 bases matching TRBD1. Germline V lookup: CDR1 SGHTA, CDR2 FQGNSA. This CDR3 contains 15 residues. The J segment lost 2 bases and the V segment lost 1 base, leaving 5 bases of the junction unmatched. CDR3 nucleotide sequence: TGTGCCAGCAGCTTAGGAGGGGACAGCGCCTACGAGCAGTACTTC. Encoded protein: CASSLGGDSAYEQYF. Using reference TRBV7-2 and TRBJ2-7 for the parts outside the CDR3, the full variable domain is GAGVSQSPSNKVTEKGKDVELRCDPISGHTALYWYRQSLGQGLEFLIYFQGNSAPDKSGLPSDRFSAERTGGSVSTLTIQRTQQEDSAVYLCASSLGGDSAYEQYFGPGTRLTVT.

J is TRBJ1-1 and V is TRBV5-1, with 7 bases lining up with TRBD1. J lost 1 base, V lost 4 bases, and 4 bases had no gene match. CDR1 SGHRS and CDR2 YFSETQ come from the germline V gene. The CDR3 has 14 amino acids. CDR3 residues: CASSPGTANTEAFF. In nucleotides, the CDR3 is TGCGCCAGCAGCCCGGGGACAGCGAACACTGAAGCTTTCTTT.

The chain combines TRBV28 with TRBJ1-2; no clear D. This CDR3 is built from 12 residues. Trimming removed 6 bases from V and 5 bases from J, with 10 bases in between. The V gene's germline CDR1 is MDHEN and CDR2 SYDVKM. In DNA form, the CDR3 reads TGTGCCAGCAGAGCAGGCAGATATGGCTACACCTTC. This codes for CASRAGRYGYTF.